The 17 T cell receptor beta chains listed next were all sequenced from one sample in a study of CD8 T cells in Susac syndrome. Random hexamers were used to reverse transcribe about 0.5 to 1 ug of RNA. TCRdb reprocessed the immunoSEQ multiplex PCR reads via MiXCR and lists one record per CDR3 protein. The sample shows about 150,000 distinct CDR3 sequences, 85% to 95% of them seen only once. The material sequenced was CD4+ T cells from PBMCs. The source is a human donor with Susac syndrome.

In its sample, this clonotype was seen once. The chain couples TRBV15 to TRBJ2-7, with a possible D match to TRBD1 (6 bases). CDR3 length: 15 residues. V shed 1 base and J shed 1 base, with 11 bases lying between them. The germline V gene encodes CDR1 LNHNV and CDR2 YYDKDF (reference sequence). In DNA, the CDR3 is TGTGCCACCAGCAGAGCAGGGGAAACGTCCTACGAGCAGTACTTC. Protein: CATSRAGETSYEQYF.

J is TRBJ1-2 and V is TRBV29-1, with 9 nucleotides matching TRBD1. The V and J ends lost 7 bases and 4 bases, in that order; junction bases with no gene match: 10. The CDR3 spans 14 residues. In germline, CDR1 is SQVTM, CDR2 ANQGSEA. CDR3 DNA sequence: TGCAGCGCTGGGGACAGGGATTTTTTCTATGGCTACACCTTC. It yields the protein CSAGDRDFFYGYTF.

This clonotype has a single count. The J gene is TRBJ2-7, the V gene TRBV11-1, with 12 positions matching TRBD2. The CDR3 totals 15 residues. Germline values: CDR1 SGHAT, CDR2 FQDESV (reference sequence). V lost 5 bases and J lost 3; bases outside the gene matches: 5. CDR3 DNA sequence: TGTGCCAGCAGCCCCGGACTAGCGGGATTCTACGAGCAGTACTTC. The encoded protein is CASSPGLAGFYEQYF. Looking up the rest from reference TRBV11-1 and TRBJ2-7 gives the full variable domain: EAEVAQSPRYKITEKSQAVAFWCDPISGHATLYWYRQILGQGPELLVQFQDESVVDDSQLPKDRFSAERLKGVDSTLKIQPAELGDSAMYLCASSPGLAGFYEQYFGPGTRLTVT.

The chain has TRBV6-1 and TRBJ1-2; D unresolved. Germline V gene data show CDR1 as MNHNS and CDR2 as SASEGT. Trimming shortened V by 2 bases and J by 4 bases, and 5 bases separated the two germline ends. The CDR3 is made up of 12 amino acids. This CDR3 is CASSESGYGYTF. The CDR3, as DNA: TGTGCCAGCAGTGAATCCGGCTATGGCTACACCTTC.

V usage is TRBV29-1 and J usage is TRBJ2-5, with D unclear. The CDR3 sequence is 12 residues long. With 2 bases removed from V and 1 base from J, the gap between germline ends came to 5 bases. Germline loops: CDR1 SQVTM, CDR2 ANQGSEA. The CDR3 spells CSVEQLQETQYF. The DNA for the CDR3 is TGCAGCGTTGAACAGCTCCAAGAGACCCAGTACTTC.

This clonotype was seen only a few times. V and J are TRBV6-5 and TRBJ2-7; D remains ambiguous. Trimming cost V 4 bases and J 5 bases, with 12 bases left between them. CDR1 MNHEY and CDR2 SVGAGI come from the germline V gene. The CDR3 length is 13 residues. The CDR3 bases are TGTGCCAGCAGTTTGGCGAGTGGTAACGAGCAGTACTTC. Its translation: CASSLASGNEQYF.

The rearrangement joins TRBV12-3 or TRBV12-4 to TRBJ1-6; 10 nucleotides match TRBD1. This CDR3 is built from 15 residues. V was clipped by 2 bases and J by 10 bases; unmatched bases: 5. CDR3 sequence reads: CASSLMDRGKSPLHF. The CDR3 DNA reads as TGTGCCAGCAGTTTAATGGACAGGGGGAAGTCACCCCTCCACTTT.

The rearrangement links TRBV5-1 to TRBJ1-1; 7 positions match TRBD1. This CDR3 region has 15 residues. Trimming took 5 bases from V and 1 from J; bases not matched to a gene: 8. CDR1 and CDR2 (germline): SGHRS, YFSETQ. The CDR3 loop is CASRLTTGENTEAFF. The CDR3, as DNA: TGCGCCAGCAGACTGACCACAGGGGAGAACACTGAAGCTTTCTTT.

The chain links TRBV12-3 or TRBV12-4 to TRBJ2-2; D remains unclear. Between the trimmed V and J ends, which lost 6 bases and 0 bases, there was a span of 17 bases. CDR3 length: 17 residues. CDR3 coding DNA: TGTGCCAGCAGCCCAGCACGTCCCGGGTCGAACACCGGGGAGCTGTTTTTT. This gives the protein CASSPARPGSNTGELFF.

This chain uses TRBV20-1 with TRBJ1-2; D is perhaps TRBD1 (5 bases). Germline CDR1 is DFQATT and CDR2 is SNEGSKA (reference sequence). V dropped 4 bases and J dropped 7 bases, with 7 bases sitting between them. The CDR3 loop spans 10 amino acids. The CDR3 is CSAKGIGYTF. The CDR3 DNA reads as TGCAGTGCTAAGGGGATTGGCTACACCTTC.

The chain combines TRBV29-1 with TRBJ2-5; TRBD1 aligns across 7 bases. V dropped 6 bases and J dropped 4; count of bases not matched to a gene: 5. Looked up from germline, CDR1 is SQVTM and CDR2 is ANQGSEA. This CDR3 has 12 amino acids. In nucleotides, the CDR3 is TGCAGCGTCGCCTACAGGGGAGAGACCCAGTACTTC. Encoded protein: CSVAYRGETQYF.

V usage is TRBV7-9 and J usage is TRBJ1-5; D might be TRBD1 (6 bases). Trimming shortened V by 5 bases and J by 0 bases, and 8 bases separated the two germline ends. The CDR3 length is 14 residues. Looked up from germline, CDR1 is SEHNR and CDR2 is FQNEAQ (reference sequence). This CDR3 is CASSQGYSNQPQHF. The DNA of the CDR3 is TGTGCCAGCAGCCAGGGGTATAGCAATCAGCCCCAGCATTTT.

The chain recombines TRBV25-1 with TRBJ1-2; maybe TRBD1 (5 bases). The V gene lost 8 bases and the J gene lost 7 bases, with 20 bases spanning the gap. This CDR3 has 14 residues. CDR1 and CDR2 from the germline V gene are MGHDK and SYGVNS. The CDR3 DNA sequence: TGTGCCAGCGATTCCCCCACCGGGGGATCTGGCTACACCTTC. Its translation is CASDSPTGGSGYTF.

V and J are TRBV3-1 and TRBJ2-6; a possible D gene is TRBD1 (5 bases). Trimming removed 6 bases from V and 0 bases from J, with 12 bases in between. Looked up from germline, CDR1 is LGHDT and CDR2 is YNNKEL (reference sequence). The CDR3 loop spans 16 amino acids. CDR3 coding DNA: TGTGCCAGCAGGCAGGGTTCGGACTCTGGGGCCAACGTCCTGACTTTC. Residues: CASRQGSDSGANVLTF.

This rearrangement joins TRBV3-1 to TRBJ1-1; perhaps TRBD1 as D (5 bases). The CDR3 spans 15 residues. The germline CDR1 and CDR2 sequences are LGHDT and YNNKEL (reference sequence). V lost 1 base, J lost 1 base, and 10 bases lay in between. For the CDR3, the DNA is TGTGCCAGCAGCCAAGCCCTTAGGGGGAACACTGAAGCTTTCTTT. It codes for CASSQALRGNTEAFF.

V is TRBV20-1 and J is TRBJ2-7; a weak D match, TRBD2 (6 bases). The CDR3 loop spans 12 amino acids. Trimming shortened V by 6 bases and J by 3 bases, and 12 bases separated the two germline ends. Germline V gives CDR1 DFQATT, CDR2 SNEGSKA (reference sequence). CDR3 region: CSALGGDYEQYF. CDR3 coding DNA: TGCAGTGCCCTGGGCGGGGACTACGAGCAGTACTTC.

The rearrangement uses TRBV21-1 and TRBJ2-7; the table's D gene call, TRBD1, was not cross checked with the DNA. TRBV21-1 is shown as a pseudogene. The CDR3 extends over 13 amino acids. Written as DNA, the CDR3 is TGTGCCAGCAGCGACCGGGACAGGGGGAGGGAGTACTTC. Translating gives CASSDRDRGREYF.